A selection of T cell receptor beta chains follows, all from one sample in a study of blood T cell repertoires in COVID-19. Profiled with immunoSEQ multiplex PCR; TCRdb holds only in-frame clones, not every one. Among roughly 63,000 clones listed, around 80% were seen once. The specimen was peripheral blood. These TCRs come from a human donor in a cohort sampled during active COVID-19. Both conserved end residues are part of each CDR3. A D gene is named only where the DNA matches it firmly. Expanded clones are given a class, and other clones once, few, many or no size at all.

j_gene: TRBJ1-3; d_gene: -; abundance: once; v_gene: TRBV15; CDR3nt: TGTGCCACCAGCAGTAGTAGACAGGCCCTCTCTGGAAACACCATATATTTT; CDR3aa: CATSSSRQALSGNTIYF
j_gene: TRBJ2-1; d_gene: -; abundance: -; v_gene: TRBV10-1; CDR3nt: TGCGCCAGCAGTGAGGGGCCCGATTACAATGAGCAGTTCTTC; CDR3aa: CASSEGPDYNEQFF
j_gene: TRBJ1-3; d_gene: -; abundance: -; v_gene: TRBV7-9; CDR3nt: TGTGCCAGCAGAATACACTCTGGAAACACCATATATTTT; CDR3aa: CASRIHSGNTIYF
j_gene: TRBJ2-3; d_gene: -; abundance: -; v_gene: TRBV6-5; CDR3nt: TGTGCCAGCAGTTCCCAGGCAGATACGCAGTATTTT; CDR3aa: CASSSQADTQYF
j_gene: TRBJ2-7; d_gene: TRBD1; abundance: -; v_gene: TRBV7-2; CDR3nt: TGTGCCAGCAGCCTAGGACAGGGTGGGCAGTACTTC; CDR3aa: CASSLGQGGQYF
j_gene: TRBJ2-1; d_gene: TRBD2; abundance: -; v_gene: TRBV14; CDR3nt: TGTGCCAGCAGCCAAGCTCGGGCTAGCGGCAATGAGCAGTTCTTC; CDR3aa: CASSQARASGNEQFF
j_gene: TRBJ2-3; d_gene: -; abundance: -; v_gene: TRBV4-3; CDR3nt: TGCGCCAGCAGCCAAGGGTTTAGCGGAGCCACAGATACGCAGTATTTT; CDR3aa: CASSQGFSGATDTQYF
j_gene: TRBJ1-4; d_gene: TRBD1; abundance: -; v_gene: TRBV4-1; CDR3nt: TGCGCCAGCAGCCTCAGGACAGGGGTTGGTGAAAAACTGTTTTTT; CDR3aa: CASSLRTGVGEKLFF
j_gene: TRBJ2-5; d_gene: -; abundance: -; v_gene: TRBV5-4; CDR3nt: TGTGCCAGCAGCTTGGACCTAAAAGAGACCCAGTACTTC; CDR3aa: CASSLDLKETQYF
j_gene: TRBJ2-7; d_gene: -; abundance: -; v_gene: TRBV2; CDR3nt: TGTGCCAGCACCGGAGGGGGCCCAGCCTCACGCGAGCAGTACTTC; CDR3aa: CASTGGGPASREQYF
j_gene: TRBJ2-5; d_gene: -; abundance: -; v_gene: TRBV5-4; CDR3nt: TGTGCCAGCAGCCTAAGGAGGGAGACCCAGTACTTC; CDR3aa: CASSLRRETQYF
j_gene: TRBJ1-1; d_gene: -; abundance: few; v_gene: TRBV7-9; CDR3nt: TGTGCCAGCAGCTTAGACCTAAACACTGAAGCTTTCTTT; CDR3aa: CASSLDLNTEAFF
j_gene: TRBJ2-3; d_gene: TRBD1; abundance: -; v_gene: TRBV7-3; CDR3nt: TGTGCCAGCAGCTTAAGGCAGGGGGGCACAGATACGCAGTATTTT; CDR3aa: CASSLRQGGTDTQYF
j_gene: TRBJ1-4; d_gene: TRBD1; abundance: -; v_gene: TRBV5-1; CDR3nt: TGCGCCAGCCAGGGGGCATTTAATGAAAAACTGTTTTTT; CDR3aa: CASQGAFNEKLFF
j_gene: TRBJ2-7; d_gene: TRBD1; abundance: -; v_gene: TRBV9; CDR3nt: TGTGCCAGCAGCGAAGGACAGGGGACCTACGAGCAGTACTTC; CDR3aa: CASSEGQGTYEQYF
j_gene: TRBJ2-1; d_gene: TRBD2; abundance: -; v_gene: TRBV5-8; CDR3nt: TGTGCCAGCAGCTTGGGACTAGCGGGACGCGTCTCCTACAATGAGCAGTTCTTC; CDR3aa: CASSLGLAGRVSYNEQFF
j_gene: TRBJ2-1; d_gene: TRBD2; abundance: -; v_gene: TRBV11-1; CDR3nt: TGTGCCAGCAGCTTAACTAGCGGGAGGTACAATGAGCAGTTCTTC; CDR3aa: CASSLTSGRYNEQFF